The present T cell receptor (beta chain) was sequenced within a study of T cells in Graves' hyperthyroidism and ophthalmopathy (dated by TCRdb to the late 2010s). Turning to the overall study: Peripheral blood was sampled at the time of initial diagnosis, prior to any treatment. Following sampling, methimazole starting at 30 mg daily was given to hyperthyroidism patients, and high-dose intravenous methylprednisolone was given to ophthalmopathy patients. The 100 or so discovery patients were divided at random into training and test sets in a 7:3 ratio. Prospective prediction of ophthalmopathy was tested in an independent validation cohort of approximately 19 hyperthyroidism patients and 15 to 17 patients who later progressed to ophthalmopathy. TCR Vbeta CDR3 sequencing of fewer than 150 peripheral blood samples (over 40 ophthalmopathy, about 75 hyperthyroidism and approximately 17 progressor patients) is reported in the paper. A discovery cohort of around 100 patients, about 40 with Graves' ophthalmopathy and 55 to 65 with stable Graves' hyperthyroidism, was used to find distinguishing TCR V-J signatures. Thyroid tissue and blood T-cell repertoires from more than 5 Graves' hyperthyroidism patients were also compared in the study.

This clonotype was seen repeatedly, ten times or more. Its antigen specificity is not known. Germline is not matched at one junction end, which may reflect a read error. The TCR beta CDR3 regions were amplified from the RNA transcripts. A first-round RT-PCR of the TCR CDR3 used the HTBI primer set with the Qiagen OneStep RT-PCR kit. Libraries were constructed in a second round of multiplex PCR, after which size selection and purification were carried out. Paired-end sequencing of the libraries was performed with 100 bp reads on an Illumina HiSeq2000. Processing in the source paper ran as follows. Raw data were processed with SOAPnuke, discarding reads with adapters, uncalled bases, mean Phred below 15, or no exact constant-primer or identifier match. High-quality paired reads were merged using COPE v1.2.5, and each unique nucleotide sequence was defined as a clonotype. Clonotypes were aligned to IMGT TRBV, TRBD and TRBJ reference segments using MiTCR v1.1. The analysis was restricted to V-J combinations with a frequency above 0.0001, which together covered about 99% of the repertoires. The TCS score was defined as F50 (clonal expansion) divided by E x V (chaos), with BLOSUM62-based TCRdist calculated between CDR3 peptides within each V-J. Welch's t-statistics and random forest reduced roughly 530 V-J features to 13, which were used in a naive Bayes classifier (R e1071). TCRdb trimmed public reads at Q25 via fastp, called clones via MiXCR and kept in-frame beta chains. For every CDR3 protein sequence, its rows merge into one entry that carries the most common genes and DNA. TCRdb assigned the V and J calls; the authors' analysis was not used. For this sample the table gives roughly 500,000 distinct CDR3 sequences, of which roughly a quarter were detected only once. The ten top clones hold over 9% of the sample.

Reading the germline V gene (reference sequence) gives CDR1 MNHEY and CDR2 SMNVEV. The CDR3 sequence holds 10 residues, the cysteine and phenylalanine included. Here the CDR3 DNA is all that survives: 30 bases in frame from base 1. In the ophthalmopathy patients, disease was moderately to severely active, with a Clinical Activity Score of 3 or more, a NOSPECS grade of 4 or more, and a duration of less than 3 months. Patients with uncontrolled infections, other autoimmune diseases, pregnancy or lactation were excluded. Diagnoses were established on the basis of clinical symptoms, serum thyroxine and TRAb, thyroid ultrasound, and orbital computed tomography. PBMCs were isolated from 8 to 10 ml of fresh peripheral blood by Ficoll-Paque density gradient centrifugation. Total RNA was extracted using Trizol reagent, and RNA quality was assessed on an Agilent 2100 Bioanalyzer. General conclusions and limits of the study: In validation, progression to ophthalmopathy was predicted by the model with more than 65% sensitivity and approximately 78% specificity, a median of around 6.5 months before onset. Sample size was not statistically predetermined, and blinding of investigators to group allocation was not performed. Ophthalmopathy was separated from stable hyperthyroidism by a 13 V-J signature model, with over 85% sensitivity and approximately 81% specificity obtained in cross-validation and 80%/75% obtained in testing. Most expanded thyroid clonotypes (frequency above 0.001) were also found in blood, which suggests that blood repertoires may mirror thyroid immune responses.

Here the chain combines TRBV27 and TRBJ2-7, with the D gene not confidently named. The clonotype was recovered from a woman in her thirties with Graves' ophthalmopathy. Sequencing was performed on blood. The nucleotide sequence is given as TGTGCCAGCAGGGCTTCGAATTGGCACTTC. This translates into CASRASNWHF.